This T cell receptor (beta chain) was recorded in a study of T cell changes during pregnancy in multiple sclerosis. CDR1 and CDR2 from the germline V gene are SGHAT and FQNNGV. This CDR3 spans 18 amino acids. V lost 3 bases and J lost 7, with 28 bases in between. Libraries were prepared by immunoSEQ multiplex PCR; TCRdb keeps only in-frame clonotypes and omits some of them. Among tens of thousands of clones listed, about 92% were seen once. The sample here was CD8+ T cells from peripheral blood mononuclear cells, taken in the third trimester of pregnancy. J is TRBJ2-7 and V is TRBV11-2; possible D gene TRBD2, 5 bases. This receptor was taken from a female donor in good health, enrolled as a control in a pregnancy study. CDR3 DNA sequence: TGTGCCAGCAGCTTTCTGCTCCCAACCTCGGGTATCGGGGAGGAGCAGTACTTC. Translated, it gives CASSFLLPTSGIGEEQYF.